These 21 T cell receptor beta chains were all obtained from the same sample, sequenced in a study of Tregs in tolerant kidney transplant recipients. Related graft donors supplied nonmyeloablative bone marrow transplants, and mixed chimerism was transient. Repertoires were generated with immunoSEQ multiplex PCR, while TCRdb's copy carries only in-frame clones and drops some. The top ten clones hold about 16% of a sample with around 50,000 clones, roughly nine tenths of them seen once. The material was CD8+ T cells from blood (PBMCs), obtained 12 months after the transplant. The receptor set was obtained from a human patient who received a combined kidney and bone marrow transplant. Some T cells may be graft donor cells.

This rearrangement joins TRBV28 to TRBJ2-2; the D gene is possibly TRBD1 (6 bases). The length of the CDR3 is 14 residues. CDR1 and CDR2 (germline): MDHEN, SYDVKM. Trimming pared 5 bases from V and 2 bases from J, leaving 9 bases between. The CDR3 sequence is CASSGTLNTGELFF. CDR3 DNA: TGTGCCAGCAGTGGGACACTAAACACCGGGGAGCTGTTTTTT.

The CDR3 sequence is CAISDGLAGGGNTGELFF. The CDR3 coding sequence is TGTGCCATCAGTGATGGACTAGCGGGGGGAGGGAACACCGGGGAGCTGTTTTTT. J is TRBJ2-2 and V is TRBV10-3; 14 bases fit TRBD2. J gave up 1 base and V 3 bases, and 4 bases lay outside the gene matches. The germline V gene encodes CDR1 ENHRY and CDR2 SYGVKD. The CDR3 extends over 18 amino acids.

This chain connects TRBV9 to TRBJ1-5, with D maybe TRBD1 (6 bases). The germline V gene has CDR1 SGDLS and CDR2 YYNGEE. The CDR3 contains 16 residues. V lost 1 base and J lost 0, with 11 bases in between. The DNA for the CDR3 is TGTGCCAGCAGCGTATCAGGACAGTATAGCAATCAGCCCCAGCATTTT. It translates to CASSVSGQYSNQPQHF.

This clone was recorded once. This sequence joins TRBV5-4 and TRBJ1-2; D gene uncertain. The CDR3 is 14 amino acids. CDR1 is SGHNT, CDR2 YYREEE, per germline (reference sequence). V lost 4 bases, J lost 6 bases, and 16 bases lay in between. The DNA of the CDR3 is TGTGCCAGCAGCCGCGGTTGGAGCTTCGATGGCTACACCTTC. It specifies CASSRGWSFDGYTF.

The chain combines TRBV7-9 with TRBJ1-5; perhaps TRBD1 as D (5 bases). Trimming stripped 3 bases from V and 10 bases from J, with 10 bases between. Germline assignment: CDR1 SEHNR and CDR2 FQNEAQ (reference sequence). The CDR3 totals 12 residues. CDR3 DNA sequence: TGTGCCAGCAGCTTCGTTGACAGACCCCAGCATTTT. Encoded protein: CASSFVDRPQHF.

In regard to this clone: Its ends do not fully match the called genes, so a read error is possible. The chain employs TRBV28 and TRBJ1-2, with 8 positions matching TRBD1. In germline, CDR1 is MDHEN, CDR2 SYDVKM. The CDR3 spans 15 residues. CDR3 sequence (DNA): TGTGCCAGCAGTTTGACCGTGACAGGGGACTATGACTACACCTTC. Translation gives CASSLTVTGDYDYTF.

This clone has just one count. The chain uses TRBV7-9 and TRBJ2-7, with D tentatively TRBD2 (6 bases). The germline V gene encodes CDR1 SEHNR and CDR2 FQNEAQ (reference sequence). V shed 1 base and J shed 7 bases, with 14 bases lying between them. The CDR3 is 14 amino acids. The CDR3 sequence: CASSLEEEGKEQYF. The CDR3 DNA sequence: TGTGCCAGCAGCTTAGAAGAGGAGGGGAAAGAGCAGTACTTC.

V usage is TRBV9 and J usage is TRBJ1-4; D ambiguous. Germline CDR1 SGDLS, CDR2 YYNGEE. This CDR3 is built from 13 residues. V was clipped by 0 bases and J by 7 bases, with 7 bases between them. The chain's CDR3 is CASSVGGGEKLFF. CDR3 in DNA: TGTGCCAGCAGCGTAGGTGGCGGTGAAAAACTGTTTTTT.

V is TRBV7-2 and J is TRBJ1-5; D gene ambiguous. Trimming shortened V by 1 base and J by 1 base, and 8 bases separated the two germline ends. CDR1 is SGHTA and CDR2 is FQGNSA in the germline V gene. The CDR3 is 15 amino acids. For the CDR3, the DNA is TGTGCCAGCAGCTTAGTTCAATCCAGCAATCAGCCCCAGCATTTT. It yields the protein CASSLVQSSNQPQHF.

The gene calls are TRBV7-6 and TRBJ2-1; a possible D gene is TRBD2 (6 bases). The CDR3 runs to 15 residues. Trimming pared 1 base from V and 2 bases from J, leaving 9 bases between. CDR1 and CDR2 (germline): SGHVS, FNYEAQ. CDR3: CASSLEREAYNEQFF. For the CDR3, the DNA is TGTGCCAGCAGCTTAGAGAGGGAGGCCTACAATGAGCAGTTCTTC.

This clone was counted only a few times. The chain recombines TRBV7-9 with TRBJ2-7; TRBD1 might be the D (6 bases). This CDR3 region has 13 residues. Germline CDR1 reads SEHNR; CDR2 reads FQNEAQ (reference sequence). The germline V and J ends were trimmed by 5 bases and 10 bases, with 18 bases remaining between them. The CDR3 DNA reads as TGTGCCAGCAGCCCCCGGGACAAGGCGGAACAGTACTTC. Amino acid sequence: CASSPRDKAEQYF.

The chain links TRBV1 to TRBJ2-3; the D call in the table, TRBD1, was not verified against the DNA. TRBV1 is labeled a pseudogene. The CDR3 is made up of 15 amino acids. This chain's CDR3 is CTSSQDLVGLDTQYF. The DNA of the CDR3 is TGCACCAGCAGCCAAGATCTTGTGGGCTTAGATACGCAGTATTTT.

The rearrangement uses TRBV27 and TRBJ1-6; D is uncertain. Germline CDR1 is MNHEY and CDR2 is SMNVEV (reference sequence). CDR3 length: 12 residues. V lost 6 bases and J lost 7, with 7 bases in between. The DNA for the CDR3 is TGTGCCAGCAGGGAGGAAAATTCACCCCTCCACTTT. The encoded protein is CASREENSPLHF.

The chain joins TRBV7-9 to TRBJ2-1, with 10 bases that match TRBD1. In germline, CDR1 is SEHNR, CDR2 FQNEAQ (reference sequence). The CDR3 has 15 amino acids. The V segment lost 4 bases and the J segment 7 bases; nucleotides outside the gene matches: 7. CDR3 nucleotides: TGTGCCAGCAGCTCAAGACAGGGGGCGAATAATGAGCAGTTCTTC. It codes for CASSSRQGANNEQFF. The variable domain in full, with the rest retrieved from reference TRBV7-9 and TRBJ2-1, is DTGVSQNPRHKITKRGQNVTFRCDPISEHNRLYWYRQTLGQGPEFLTYFQNEAQLEKSRLLSDRFSAERPKGSFSTLEIQRTEQGDSAMYLCASSSRQGANNEQFFGPGTRLTVL.

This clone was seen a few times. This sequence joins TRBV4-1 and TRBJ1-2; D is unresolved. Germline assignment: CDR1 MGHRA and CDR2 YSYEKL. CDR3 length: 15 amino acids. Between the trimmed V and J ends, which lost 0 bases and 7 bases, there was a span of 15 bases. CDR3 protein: CASSQDMAGFGGYTF. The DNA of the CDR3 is TGCGCCAGCAGCCAAGATATGGCGGGGTTTGGTGGCTACACCTTC.

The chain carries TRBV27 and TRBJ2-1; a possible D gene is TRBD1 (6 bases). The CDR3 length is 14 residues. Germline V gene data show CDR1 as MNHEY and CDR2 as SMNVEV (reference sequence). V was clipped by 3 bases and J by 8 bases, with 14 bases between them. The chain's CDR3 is CASSFTTGWDEQFF. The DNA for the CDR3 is TGTGCCAGCAGTTTCACTACAGGGTGGGATGAGCAGTTCTTC.

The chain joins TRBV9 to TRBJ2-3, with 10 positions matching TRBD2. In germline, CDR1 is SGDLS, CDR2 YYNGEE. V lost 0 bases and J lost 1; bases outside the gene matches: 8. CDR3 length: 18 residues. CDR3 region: CASSVGGLAGVGTDTQYF. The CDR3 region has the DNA TGTGCCAGCAGCGTAGGGGGTCTAGCGGGAGTTGGCACAGATACGCAGTATTTT.

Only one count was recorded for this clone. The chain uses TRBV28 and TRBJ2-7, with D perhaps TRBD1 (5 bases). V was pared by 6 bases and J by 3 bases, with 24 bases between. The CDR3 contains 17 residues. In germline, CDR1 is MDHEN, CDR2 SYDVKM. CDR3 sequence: CASSPMTEGPPYYEQYF. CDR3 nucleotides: TGTGCCAGCAGCCCCATGACAGAAGGCCCCCCATACTACGAGCAGTACTTC.

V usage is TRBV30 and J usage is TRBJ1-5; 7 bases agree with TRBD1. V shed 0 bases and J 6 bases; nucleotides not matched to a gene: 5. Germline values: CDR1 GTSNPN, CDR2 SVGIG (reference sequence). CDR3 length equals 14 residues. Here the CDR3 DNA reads TGTGCCTGGAGTGTCGGAGGGGGCGGTCAGCCCCAGCATTTT. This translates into CAWSVGGGGQPQHF.

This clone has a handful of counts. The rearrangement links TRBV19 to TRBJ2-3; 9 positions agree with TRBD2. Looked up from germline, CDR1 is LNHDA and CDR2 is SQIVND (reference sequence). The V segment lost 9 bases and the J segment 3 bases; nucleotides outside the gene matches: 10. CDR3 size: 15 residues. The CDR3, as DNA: TGTGCCAGCAGCCGACTAGCGGCGGGGACAGATACGCAGTATTTT. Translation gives CASSRLAAGTDTQYF.

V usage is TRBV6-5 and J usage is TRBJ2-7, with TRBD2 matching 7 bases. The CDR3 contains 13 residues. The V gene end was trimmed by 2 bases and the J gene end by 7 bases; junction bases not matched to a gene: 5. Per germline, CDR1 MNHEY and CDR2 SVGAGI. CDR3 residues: CASSYGGVGEQYF. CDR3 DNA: TGTGCCAGCAGTTACGGGGGGGTAGGGGAGCAGTACTTC.